Each of the 10 T cell receptor beta chains below was sequenced from the same sample in a study of blood T cell repertoires in COVID-19. Sequenced by immunoSEQ multiplex PCR; TCRdb stores in-frame clones only, minus some. The table records some 200,000 clones, approximately 82% of them present only once. Sequencing was performed on peripheral blood. The source of these receptors is a man over 45 with active or convalescent COVID-19.

The rearrangement uses TRBV5-5 and TRBJ2-2; 10 bases fit TRBD1. The V segment lost 4 bases and the J segment 9 bases; nucleotides outside the gene matches: 9. Germline V lookup: CDR1 SGHKS, CDR2 YYEKEE (reference sequence). CDR3 length equals 15 residues. The DNA of the CDR3 is TGTGCCAGCAGCCACCCAGGACAGGGGGGAAGGGAGCTGTTTTTT. Translated, it gives CASSHPGQGGRELFF.

The chain is built from TRBV11-3 and TRBJ1-1, with a possible D match to TRBD1 (6 bases). The germline V and J ends were trimmed by 2 bases and 0 bases, with 7 bases remaining between them. There are 14 residues in the CDR3. Germline CDR1 is SGHNT and CDR2 is YENEEA. CDR3 amino acids: CASSLTGMNTEAFF. CDR3 in DNA: TGTGCCAGCAGCTTAACAGGGATGAACACTGAAGCTTTCTTT.

The chain carries TRBV27 and TRBJ1-6, with D possibly matching TRBD1 (6 bases). Germline V gene lookup returns CDR1 MNHEY and CDR2 SMNVEV (reference sequence). V lost 10 bases to trimming and J lost 10 bases, with 17 bases between them. The CDR3 sequence is 13 residues long. The CDR3 nucleotides read TGTGCCACCCAGGACAGAGTTAACTCACCCCTCCACTTT. Translation: CATQDRVNSPLHF.

The chain couples TRBV7-3 to TRBJ2-2; 12 nucleotides match TRBD2. The CDR3 is 16 amino acids. Germline CDR1 reads SGHTA; CDR2 reads FQGTGA. Trimming at V came to 3 bases and at J to 6 bases, leaving 5 bases not matched to a gene. The CDR3 reads CASSFWLAGGPGELFF. The CDR3 region has the DNA TGTGCCAGCAGCTTTTGGCTAGCGGGAGGGCCCGGGGAGCTGTTTTTT.

The chain links TRBV5-1 to TRBJ2-2; the match to TRBD1 covers 8 bases. J lost 1 base, V lost 7 bases, and 6 bases had no gene match. The CDR3 covers 15 residues. CDR1 and CDR2 from the germline V gene are SGHRS and YFSETQ. The CDR3 sequence is CASPTGTGNTGELFF. CDR3 nucleotides: TGCGCCAGCCCAACCGGGACAGGGAACACCGGGGAGCTGTTTTTT. Using reference TRBV5-1 and TRBJ2-2 for the parts outside the CDR3, the full variable domain is KAGVTQTPRYLIKTRGQQVTLSCSPISGHRSVSWYQQTPGQGLQFLFEYFSETQRNKGNFPGRFSGRQFSNSRSEMNVSTLELGDSALYLCASPTGTGNTGELFFGEGSRLTVL.

The rearrangement uses TRBV30 and TRBJ1-2; a possible D gene is TRBD1 (5 bases). Trimming left V 4 bases short and J 4 bases short, with 13 bases between. Germline-derived CDR1 and CDR2 are GTSNPN and SVGIG (reference sequence). CDR3 length: 13 amino acids. DNA for the CDR3: TGTGCCTGGAAGGGGCGGATGGCCTATGGCTACACCTTC. Its protein product is CAWKGRMAYGYTF.

The rearrangement links TRBV25-1 to TRBJ2-2; 10 nucleotides align to TRBD1. CDR1 is MGHDK and CDR2 is SYGVNS in the germline V gene. This CDR3 comprises 17 residues. Trimming cost V 0 bases and J 6 bases; bases outside gene matches: 7. This CDR3 reads CASSEYRGQGFSGELFF. DNA of the CDR3: TGTGCCAGCAGTGAATATCGGGGACAGGGGTTTTCCGGGGAGCTGTTTTTT.

The V gene is TRBV11-2, the J gene TRBJ2-2, with TRBD1 matching over 7 bases. V was pared by 9 bases and J by 7 bases, with 8 bases of the junction left unmatched. This CDR3 contains 13 residues. The germline V gene has CDR1 SGHAT and CDR2 FQNNGV. The CDR3 loop reads CASTRGGIGELFF. Here the CDR3 DNA reads TGTGCCAGTACGCGAGGGGGCATCGGGGAGCTGTTTTTT.

This chain connects TRBV29-1 to TRBJ2-1; D is perhaps TRBD1 (6 bases). V lost 7 bases, J lost 5 bases, and 18 bases lay in between. The germline gives CDR1 SQVTM, CDR2 ANQGSEA. CDR3 length: 14 amino acids. The CDR3 DNA follows: TGCAGCGCAGCCGGGACAAGAAAAGACAATGAGCAGTTCTTC. This translates into CSAAGTRKDNEQFF.

This chain uses TRBV10-3 with TRBJ2-3, with TRBD1 matching over 7 bases. The V segment lost 6 bases and the J segment 0 bases; nucleotides outside the gene matches: 3. CDR1 is ENHRY and CDR2 is SYGVKD in the germline V gene. The CDR3 has 14 amino acids. The CDR3 region has the DNA TGTGCCATCAGCCCGACAGGGAGCACAGATACGCAGTATTTT. Translated, it gives CAISPTGSTDTQYF.